This T cell receptor (beta chain) was sequenced during a study of long-term antiretroviral therapy in people with HIV. Study-level results: Controls showed broader CDR3 length ranges than did the HIV repertoires. Clones that had undergone expansion before ART prevailed in the repertoire throughout all time points.

Treatment for every participant with HIV took place in the United States. On this clone: What it binds is not known.

The authors ran the immunoSEQ assay, v3.0, at survey level. Profiled with immunoSEQ multiplex PCR; TCRdb holds only in-frame clones, not every one. Found here are about 39,000 clones, 70% to 90% of them singletons; the top ten hold roughly 4%. This receptor was obtained from a woman between 50 and 59 years old with HIV. The sequencing used unsorted PBMCs, collected 1.2 years after starting antiretroviral therapy.

The CDR3 loop is CASSPQAGGWGSYEQYF. CDR3 nucleotide sequence: TGTGCCAGCAGCCCACAGGCAGGTGGCTGGGGCTCCTACGAGCAGTACTTC. V and J are TRBV7-3 and TRBJ2-7, with D perhaps TRBD1 (5 bases). V shed 5 bases and J shed 0 bases, with 20 bases lying between them. There are 17 residues in the CDR3. Germline values: CDR1 SGHTA, CDR2 FQGTGA.